This TCR beta chain derives from a study of blood T cells in healthy people across ages. For the second PCR, which ran for roughly 6 to 11 cycles, a sample-barcoded 5' primer and a J-beta primer mix were used. Each TCR beta cDNA got a 12-nucleotide random molecular identifier. TCRdb ran MiXCR on the 5' RACE reads and lists one entry per CDR3 protein. This sample has hundreds of thousands of distinct CDR3 sequences, with over 40% found just once. The CDR3 extends over 14 amino acids. The germline V gene encodes CDR1 SGHDT and CDR2 YYEEEE. Trimming removed 2 bases from V and 1 base from J, with 7 bases in between. In its sample, this clonotype was seen a few times.

This chain joins TRBV5-6 and TRBJ1-5; D call uncertain. The sample comprised blood. The TCR was taken from a woman of 80 years or more in good health. The CDR3 nucleotides are TGTGCCAGCAGCTTTGGGCAGAGCAATCAGCCCCAGCATTTT. This gives the protein CASSFGQSNQPQHF.